The entry below gives a single TCR beta chain sequence along with its context. Its antigen is still unknown. No base-level quality is on record; no much larger clone is a single base apart. The cohort was made up of approximately 670 healthy bone marrow donors. Cohort members were all nominally healthy when sampled, although unrecorded immune exposures were likely present. The donor was CMV seropositive and was included in the group of 250 to 350 seropositive cohort members. A peripheral blood sample was collected from each donor, and TCR beta sequencing was performed on peripheral blood mononuclear cells. Genomic DNA was extracted from the blood cell samples with the Qiagen DNeasy Blood Extraction Kit. This entry is derived from a study of cytomegalovirus exposure and HLA in healthy donors (dated by TCRdb to 2017 to 2019). At the level of the whole study: An earlier analysis of fewer than 750 of the donors reported 276 Gb of sequence data and around 100 million unique TCR beta sequences obtained from roughly 170 million T cells. Roughly 300 gigabases of sequencing data and 80 million or so unique TCR sequences were included in an early release covering 550 to 650 HLA-typed donors. Of the roughly 410 genotyped donors, 70% to 90% were placed in the genetic ancestry cluster associated with self-reported Caucasian donors. The study aimed to test whether cataloging public T cell receptors could reveal signatures of past pathogen exposure. The study profiled the T cell repertoires of more than 500 subjects by immunosequencing and related them to cytomegalovirus serostatus. In addition to the first cohort of around 670 subjects, a separate validation cohort of 130 or so different subjects was used. The study combined high-throughput TCR immunosequencing, statistical association of individual TCRs with disease status, and machine learning to predict cytomegalovirus infection status. A later analysis re-examined previously published TCR beta repertoires from 610 or so donors and added high-resolution HLA genotyping to investigate patterns of TCR occurrence. In the later analysis, no new phenotypic data were used to find candidate immune exposures; instead, reliance was placed on TCR beta sequences and their occurrence across donors. An earlier analysis of more than 450 of the donors used high-throughput TCR beta sequencing to judge whether each TCR beta V gene segment behaved as functional or pseudogenic. Donor age, sex, ethnicity and CMV serostatus were compiled alongside the repertoire data. In a later genetic analysis, genome-wide SNP genotypes for about 55% of the roughly 670 donors were used, and that subset was treated as a discovery cohort. All discovery cohort repertoires had been generated using a single sequencing platform. Class I and class II HLA loci were covered by the typing at four-digit resolution. The number of typed donors differed by locus: about 620-640 for A, B, C, DRB1 and DQB1; approximately 530 for DQA1; 600 to 610 for DPA1; and around 470 for DPB1. Several DR-DQ haplotypes were treated as single units for association and clustering because of strong linkage in the cohort. On average, roughly 240,000 unique TCR beta nucleotide sequences were sequenced per donor among about 400 genotyped donors of the cohort, with roughly a sixth of those sequences being non-productive.

Library generation was performed with the immunoSEQ multiplex PCR assay. The multiplex PCR relied on a mix of 60 forward primers for TCR Vbeta segments and 13 reverse primers for TCR Jbeta segments. Amplification of the CDR3 region of rearranged TCR beta genes was performed with a multiplex PCR assay on genomic DNA. Amplified TCR beta libraries were sequenced as 87-base-pair reads on the Illumina HiSeq System. The authors' pipeline ran thus. In a later analysis, tens of millions of unique TCR beta chains were counted across the roughly 700 repertoires, and roughly 10 million of these chains were shared by at least two donors. A nearest-neighbor algorithm error-corrected the raw reads and collapsed the reads into unique sequences, merging closely related sequences to remove PCR and sequencing errors. To assign V, D and J gene segments, CDR3 sequences were aligned to IMGT reference sequences. Each retained sequence needed at least a six-nucleotide match to both a V gene segment and a J gene segment. Rearrangements were classified as productive when the CDR3 lacked stop codons and remained in frame with V and J, and all other rearrangements were classified as non-productive. CDR3 was defined by IMGT convention, running from the second conserved V-encoded cysteine to the conserved J-encoded phenylalanine. The earlier analysis of more than 450 of the donors excluded sequences that lacked an unambiguous match to a single V gene segment. An earlier analysis of several hundred of the donors called V segments functional above 56.7% productive rearrangements and segregating when the between-donor standard deviation exceeded 5%. A statistical classification framework was built to diagnose cytomegalovirus status from the catalog of TCR beta chain sequences. V and J gene assignment, in a later analysis, came from comparing TCR nucleotide sequences with IMGT/GENE-DB human TR gene sequences. The TCRdist pipeline was used in a later analysis to assign CDR3 sequences and most-parsimonious VDJ recombination scenarios. In a later analysis, every TCR beta chain was defined by the combination of its CDR3 amino acid sequence and its V-gene family, and reads without a unique V-gene family were dropped. In a later analysis, 450 to 600 highly shared, low-generation-probability nucleotide sequences were removed to address suspected cross-contamination and a sequencing artifact. A later analysis calculated a clonal expansion index for each public chain from normalized within-repertoire ranks of inferred template counts. In a later analysis, generation probabilities were computed with a VDJ recombination model fitted to out-of-frame rearrangements, and the resulting probabilities were checked against IGoR. Hypergeometric tests were used in a later analysis to score TCR-TCR, TCR-HLA and TCR-CMV co-occurrence, with a repertoire-size bias correction applied to the TCR pairs. A later analysis estimated false discovery rates by permuting HLA or CMV assignments 20 times. A later analysis grouped co-occurring TCRs with DBSCAN, adding TCRdist sequence similarity when clustering within HLA-allele-positive subsets. For co-occurrence clustering, repertoires with fewer than 30,000 or more than 120,000 public chains were excluded, along with four to six repertoires with anomalous nucleotide sharing. Here the immuneACCESS table is served through TCRdb, limited to in-frame sequences with V and J called. Missing clones are a known gap in these copies; in checked studies unresolved V genes cover under half, and the rest lacks a known reason. The D gene and trimming were derived from the DNA, and the V and J assignments and clone size from that table. Here the sample has roughly 100,000 clones; over 8% occur a single time. 5.1% of the sample is held by the ten biggest clonotypes.

What the work shows at the level of the full study, not this receptor alone: Most TCR sequences were seen in very few donors, while some public TCRs were found in many individuals. This cohort had only TCR beta chains sequenced, and the lack of alpha or paired-chain data limited which features could be detected. A later analysis found that most CMV-associated TCR beta chains appeared HLA-restricted, with HLA associations seemingly driven largely by CMV exposure. Because HLA typing was unavailable for some donors at each locus, only the typed subset was used in association tests. In a later analysis, TCR association rates were found to vary across HLA loci, with the most associated TCRs seen for DRB1 alleles and the fewest for HLA-C alleles. For the cohort, immune exposure information was limited to CMV serostatus. When HLA alleles, especially DR and DQ, strongly co-occurred, TCR associations were difficult to assign to individual alleles. A further reported finding was that TCR beta sequences accurately predicted the HLA-A and HLA-B alleles for most subjects in the first cohort. The earlier analysis of approximately 560 of the donors excluded roughly 16 rarely observed V segments, including chromosome 9 orphons, because counts were too low. A total of 164 TCR beta chains were listed by the study as associated with cytomegalovirus. Linkage disequilibrium might explain the correlated functional status among segregating V segments, but an unknown experimental factor could not be ruled out. Several of the top co-occurrence clusters appeared to be linked to parvovirus B19, influenza, CMV and Epstein-Barr virus, according to a later analysis. Broadly in line with IMGT annotations, most TCR beta V segments showed up in productive rearrangements about 87% or about 30% of the time in an earlier analysis of some 590 of the donors. The classifier was reported to diagnose cytomegalovirus status with high specificity and sensitivity in both the original cohort and the validation cohort. Sequencing depth was assumed to be roughly uniform across donors in the presence/absence analyses, though that assumption may not hold. In a later analysis, HLA-associated TCR beta chains showed more clonal expansion and lower generation probabilities than non-associated chains that were equally common. At a false discovery rate of 0.05, a later analysis linked around 17,000 TCR beta sequences to specific HLA alleles. Some IMGT-functional V segments, including TRBV6-2 and TRBV6-3, could not be distinguished by the 87-base-pair reads and were therefore excluded. According to a later genetic analysis, donors in an Asian-associated ancestry cluster had fewer N-insertions in productive TCRs than the approximately 610-donor mean. V-gene and J-gene trimming of TCR beta chains was associated with a missense DCLRE1C variant in a later genetic analysis, and the association was replicated in an independent cohort. The authors suggested that the approach could potentially be generalized to other disease states and immunological phenotypes. A cluster of highly shared sequence variants was judged likely to be a technical artifact of the sequencing pipeline. In vitro tests confirmed that three of the cytomegalovirus-associated TCR beta chains recognize cytomegalovirus antigens.

Including cysteine and phenylalanine, the CDR3 has 14 amino acids. Kept here is only the CDR3 DNA, which spans 42 bases and is read in frame from base 1. The germline V gene sets CDR1 to SGHVS and CDR2 to FNYEAQ. V is cut by 5 bases and J by 3 bases, and the space between the germline ends is 12 bases. The sample taken for sequencing was PBMCs. The sequence links TRBV7-6 to TRBJ2-3, and TRBD2 may be the D gene, going by 5 matching bases. This receptor was taken from a man between 45 and 60 years old in good health and CMV-seropositive. The DNA reads TGTGCCAGCAGCCCTAGCCCCACGACAGATACGCAGTATTTT. Protein translation: CASSPSPTTDTQYF.